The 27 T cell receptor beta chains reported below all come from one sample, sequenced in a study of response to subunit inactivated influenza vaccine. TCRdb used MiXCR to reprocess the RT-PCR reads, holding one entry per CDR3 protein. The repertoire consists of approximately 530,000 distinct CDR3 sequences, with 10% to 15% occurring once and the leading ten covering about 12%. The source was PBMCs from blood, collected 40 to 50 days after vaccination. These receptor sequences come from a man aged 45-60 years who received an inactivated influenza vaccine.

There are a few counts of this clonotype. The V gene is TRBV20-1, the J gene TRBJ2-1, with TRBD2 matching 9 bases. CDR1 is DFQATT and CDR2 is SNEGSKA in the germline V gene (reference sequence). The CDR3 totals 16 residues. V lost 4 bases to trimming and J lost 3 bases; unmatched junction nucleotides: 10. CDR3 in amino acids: CSATLNVAGVYNEQFF. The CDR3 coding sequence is TGCAGTGCTACCCTAAACGTAGCGGGAGTCTACAATGAGCAGTTCTTC.

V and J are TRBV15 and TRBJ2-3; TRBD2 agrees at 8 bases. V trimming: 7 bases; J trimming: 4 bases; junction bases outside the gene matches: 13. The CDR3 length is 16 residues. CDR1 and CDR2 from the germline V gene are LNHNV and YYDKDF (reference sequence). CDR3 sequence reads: CATINPPGTRSDTQYF. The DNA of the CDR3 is TGTGCCACCATCAACCCCCCCGGGACTAGGTCAGATACGCAGTATTTT.

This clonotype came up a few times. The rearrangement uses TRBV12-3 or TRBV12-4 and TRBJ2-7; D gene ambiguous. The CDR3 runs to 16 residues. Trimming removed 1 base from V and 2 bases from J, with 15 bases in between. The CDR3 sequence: CASSLGSRTYTYEQYF. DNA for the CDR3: TGTGCCAGCAGTTTAGGCAGTCGGACGTACACCTACGAGCAGTACTTC.

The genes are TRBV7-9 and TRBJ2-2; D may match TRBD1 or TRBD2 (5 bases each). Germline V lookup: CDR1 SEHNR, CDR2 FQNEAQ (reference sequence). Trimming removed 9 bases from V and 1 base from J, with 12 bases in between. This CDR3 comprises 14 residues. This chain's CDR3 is CASSGPLNTGELFF. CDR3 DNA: TGTGCCAGTTCGGGACCCTTGAACACCGGGGAGCTGTTTTTT.

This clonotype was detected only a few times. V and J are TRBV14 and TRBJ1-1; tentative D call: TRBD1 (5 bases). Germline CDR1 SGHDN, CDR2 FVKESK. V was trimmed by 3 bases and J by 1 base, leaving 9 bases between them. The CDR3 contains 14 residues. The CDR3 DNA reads TGTGCCAGCAGCCACCAGGGCTGGAACACTGAAGCTTTCTTT. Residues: CASSHQGWNTEAFF.

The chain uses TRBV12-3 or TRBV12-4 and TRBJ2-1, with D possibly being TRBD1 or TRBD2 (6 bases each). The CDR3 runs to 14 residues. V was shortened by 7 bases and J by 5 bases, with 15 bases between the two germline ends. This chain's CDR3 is CASTEEGGHNEQFF. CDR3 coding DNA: TGTGCCAGCACGGAGGAGGGGGGACACAATGAGCAGTTCTTC.

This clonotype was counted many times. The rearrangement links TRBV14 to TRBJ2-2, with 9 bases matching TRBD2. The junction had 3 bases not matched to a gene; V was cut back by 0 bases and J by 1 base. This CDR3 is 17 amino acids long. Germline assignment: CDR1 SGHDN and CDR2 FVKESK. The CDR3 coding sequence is TGTGCCAGCAGCCAAGATACGACTAGCGGGAACACCGGGGAGCTGTTTTTT. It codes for CASSQDTTSGNTGELFF.

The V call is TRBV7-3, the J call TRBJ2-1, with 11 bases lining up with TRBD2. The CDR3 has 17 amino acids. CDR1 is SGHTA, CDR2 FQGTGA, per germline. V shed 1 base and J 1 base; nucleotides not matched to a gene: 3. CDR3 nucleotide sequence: TGTGCCAGCAGCTTAAATAGCGGGAGGGGTTCCTACAATGAGCAGTTCTTC. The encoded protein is CASSLNSGRGSYNEQFF.

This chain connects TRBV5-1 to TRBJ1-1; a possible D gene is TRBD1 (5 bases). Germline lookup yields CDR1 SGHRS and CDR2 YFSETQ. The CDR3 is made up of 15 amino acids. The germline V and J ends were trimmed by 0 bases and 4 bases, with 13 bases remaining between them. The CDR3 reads CASSLAYQGGTEAFF. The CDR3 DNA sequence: TGCGCCAGCAGCTTGGCCTATCAGGGCGGCACTGAAGCTTTCTTT. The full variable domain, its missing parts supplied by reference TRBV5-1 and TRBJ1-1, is KAGVTQTPRYLIKTRGQQVTLSCSPISGHRSVSWYQQTPGQGLQFLFEYFSETQRNKGNFPGRFSGRQFSNSRSEMNVSTLELGDSALYLCASSLAYQGGTEAFFGQGTRLTVV.

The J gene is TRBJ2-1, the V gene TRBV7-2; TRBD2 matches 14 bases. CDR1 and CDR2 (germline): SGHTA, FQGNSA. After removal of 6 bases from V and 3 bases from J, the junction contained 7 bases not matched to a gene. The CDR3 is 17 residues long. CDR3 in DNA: TGTGCCAGCAGGCCGGGGGGGACTAGCGGGGGCTACAATGAGCAGTTCTTC. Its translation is CASRPGGTSGGYNEQFF.

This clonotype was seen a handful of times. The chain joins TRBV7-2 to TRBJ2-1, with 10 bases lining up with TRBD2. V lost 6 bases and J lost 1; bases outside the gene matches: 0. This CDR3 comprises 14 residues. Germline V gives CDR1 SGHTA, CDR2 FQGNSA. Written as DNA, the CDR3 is TGTGCCAGCAGGACTAGCGGGTCCTACAATGAGCAGTTCTTC. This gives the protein CASRTSGSYNEQFF.

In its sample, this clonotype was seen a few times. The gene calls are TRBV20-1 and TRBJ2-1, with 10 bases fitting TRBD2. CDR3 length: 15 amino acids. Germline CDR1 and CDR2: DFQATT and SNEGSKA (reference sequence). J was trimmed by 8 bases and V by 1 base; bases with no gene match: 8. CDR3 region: CSARGLASGSYEQFF. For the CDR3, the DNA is TGCAGTGCTAGAGGTCTGGCTAGCGGGAGCTATGAGCAGTTCTTC.

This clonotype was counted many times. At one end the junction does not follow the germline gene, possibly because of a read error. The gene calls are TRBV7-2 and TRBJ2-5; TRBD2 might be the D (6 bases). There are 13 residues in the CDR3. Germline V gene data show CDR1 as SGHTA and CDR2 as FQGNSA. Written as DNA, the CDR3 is TGCGCCAGCAGCTTGGGGGGCCAAGAGACCCAGTACTTC. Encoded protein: CASSLGGQETQYF.

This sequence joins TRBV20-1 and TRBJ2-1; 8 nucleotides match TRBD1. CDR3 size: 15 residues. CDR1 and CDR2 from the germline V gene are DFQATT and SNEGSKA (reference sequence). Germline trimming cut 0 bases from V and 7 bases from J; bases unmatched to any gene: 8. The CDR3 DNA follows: TGCAGTGCTAGAGATCCTGCGACAGGGGTGAATGAGCAGTTCTTC. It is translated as CSARDPATGVNEQFF.

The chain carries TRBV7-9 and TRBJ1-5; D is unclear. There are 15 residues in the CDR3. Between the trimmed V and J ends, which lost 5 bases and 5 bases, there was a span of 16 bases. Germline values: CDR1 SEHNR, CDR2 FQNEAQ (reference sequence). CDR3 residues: CASSLNGQRYQPQHF. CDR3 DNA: TGTGCCAGCAGCCTGAATGGGCAGAGATATCAGCCCCAGCATTTT. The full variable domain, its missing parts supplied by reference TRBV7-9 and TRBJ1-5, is DTGVSQNPRHKITKRGQNVTFRCDPISEHNRLYWYRQTLGQGPEFLTYFQNEAQLEKSRLLSDRFSAERPKGSFSTLEIQRTEQGDSAMYLCASSLNGQRYQPQHFGDGTRLSIL.

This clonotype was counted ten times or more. The CDR3 bases are TGTGCCAGCAGTCCCCCTGGCCTAAGTCGAAACGAGCAGTACTTC. Residues: CASSPPGLSRNEQYF. This sequence joins TRBV5-6 and TRBJ2-7; no clear D gene. V was cut by 5 bases and J by 5 bases, with 20 bases left in between. CDR3 length: 15 amino acids. Looked up from germline, CDR1 is SGHDT and CDR2 is YYEEEE. Using reference TRBV5-6 and TRBJ2-7 for the parts outside the CDR3, the full variable domain is DAGVTQSPTHLIKTRGQQVTLRCSPKSGHDTVSWYQQALGQGPQFIFQYYEEEERQRGNFPDRFSGHQFPNYSSELNVNALLLGDSALYLCASSPPGLSRNEQYFGPGTRLTVT.

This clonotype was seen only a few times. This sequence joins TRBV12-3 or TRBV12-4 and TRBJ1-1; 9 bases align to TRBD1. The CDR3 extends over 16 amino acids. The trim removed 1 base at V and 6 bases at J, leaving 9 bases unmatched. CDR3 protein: CASSLGSPGQGSEAFF. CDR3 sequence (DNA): TGTGCCAGCAGTTTAGGTTCCCCGGGACAGGGTTCTGAAGCTTTCTTT.

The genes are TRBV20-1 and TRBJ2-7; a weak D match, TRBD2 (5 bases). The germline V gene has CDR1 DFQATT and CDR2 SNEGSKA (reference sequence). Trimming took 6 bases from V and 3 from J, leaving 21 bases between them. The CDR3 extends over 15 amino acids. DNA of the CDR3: TGCAGTGCCACCCGCCCCCGCGGGTCCAACTACGAGCAGTACTTC. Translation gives CSATRPRGSNYEQYF.

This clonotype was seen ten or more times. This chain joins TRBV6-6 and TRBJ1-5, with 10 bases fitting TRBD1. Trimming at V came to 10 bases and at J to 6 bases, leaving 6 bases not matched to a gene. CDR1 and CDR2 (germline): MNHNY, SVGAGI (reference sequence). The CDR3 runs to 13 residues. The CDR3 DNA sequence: TGTGCCATTTCGGACAGGGGGAGTCAGCCCCAGCATTTT. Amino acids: CAISDRGSQPQHF.

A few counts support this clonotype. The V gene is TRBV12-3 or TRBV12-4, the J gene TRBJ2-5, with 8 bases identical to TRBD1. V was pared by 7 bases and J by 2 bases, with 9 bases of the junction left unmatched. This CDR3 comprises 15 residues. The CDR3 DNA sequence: TGTGCCAGCACCACGTATAGGGACAGGCAAGAGACCCAGTACTTC. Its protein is CASTTYRDRQETQYF.

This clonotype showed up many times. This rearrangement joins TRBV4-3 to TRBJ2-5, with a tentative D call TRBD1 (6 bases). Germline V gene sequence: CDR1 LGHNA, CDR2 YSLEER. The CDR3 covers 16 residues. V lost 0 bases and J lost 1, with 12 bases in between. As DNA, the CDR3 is TGCGCCAGCAGCCAAGAGCAGGGGCAGGGCCAAGAGACCCAGTACTTC. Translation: CASSQEQGQGQETQYF.

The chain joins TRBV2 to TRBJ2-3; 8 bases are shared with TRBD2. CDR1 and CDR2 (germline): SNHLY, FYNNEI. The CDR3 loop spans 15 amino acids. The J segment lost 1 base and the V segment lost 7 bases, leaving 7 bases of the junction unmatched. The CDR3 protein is CASTLARGGTDTQYF. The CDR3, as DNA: TGTGCCAGCACTTTAGCGCGGGGGGGCACAGATACGCAGTATTTT.

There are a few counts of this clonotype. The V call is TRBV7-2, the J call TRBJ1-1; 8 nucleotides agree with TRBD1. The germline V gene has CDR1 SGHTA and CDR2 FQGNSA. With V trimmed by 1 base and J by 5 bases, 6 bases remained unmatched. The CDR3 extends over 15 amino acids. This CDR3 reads CASSLDPQGATEAFF. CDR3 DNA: TGTGCCAGCAGCTTAGACCCTCAGGGGGCGACTGAAGCTTTCTTT.

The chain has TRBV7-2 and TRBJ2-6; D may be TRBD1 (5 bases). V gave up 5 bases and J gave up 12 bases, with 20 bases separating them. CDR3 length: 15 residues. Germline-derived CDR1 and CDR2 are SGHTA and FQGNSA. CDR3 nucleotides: TGTGCCAGCAGCGTAGGGGCACTCGACTCAAGCGTCCTGACTTTC. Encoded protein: CASSVGALDSSVLTF. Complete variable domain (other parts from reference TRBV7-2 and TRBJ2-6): GAGVSQSPSNKVTEKGKDVELRCDPISGHTALYWYRQSLGQGLEFLIYFQGNSAPDKSGLPSDRFSAERTGGSVSTLTIQRTQQEDSAVYLCASSVGALDSSVLTFGAGSRLTVL.

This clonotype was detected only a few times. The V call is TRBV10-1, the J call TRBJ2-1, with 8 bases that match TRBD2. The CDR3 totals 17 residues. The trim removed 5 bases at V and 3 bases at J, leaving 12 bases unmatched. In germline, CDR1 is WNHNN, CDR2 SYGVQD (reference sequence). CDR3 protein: CASSHFVGSGVYNEQFF. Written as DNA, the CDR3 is TGCGCCAGCAGTCATTTTGTCGGTAGCGGGGTCTACAATGAGCAGTTCTTC.

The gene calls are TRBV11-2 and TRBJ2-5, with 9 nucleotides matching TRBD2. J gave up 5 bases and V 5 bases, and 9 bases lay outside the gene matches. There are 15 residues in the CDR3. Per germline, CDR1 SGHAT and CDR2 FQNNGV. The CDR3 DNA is TGTGCCAGCAGCGGGGGCGGGAGGGCCGGTGAGACCCAGTACTTC. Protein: CASSGGGRAGETQYF.

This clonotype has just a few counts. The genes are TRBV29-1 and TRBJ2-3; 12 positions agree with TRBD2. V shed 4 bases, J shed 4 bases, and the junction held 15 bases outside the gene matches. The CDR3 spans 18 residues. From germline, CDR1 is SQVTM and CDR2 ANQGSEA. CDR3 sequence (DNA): TGCAGCGTTGGGGCAGGGGGACCGGGACTAGCGGGTGCAGATACGCAGTATTTT. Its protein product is CSVGAGGPGLAGADTQYF.